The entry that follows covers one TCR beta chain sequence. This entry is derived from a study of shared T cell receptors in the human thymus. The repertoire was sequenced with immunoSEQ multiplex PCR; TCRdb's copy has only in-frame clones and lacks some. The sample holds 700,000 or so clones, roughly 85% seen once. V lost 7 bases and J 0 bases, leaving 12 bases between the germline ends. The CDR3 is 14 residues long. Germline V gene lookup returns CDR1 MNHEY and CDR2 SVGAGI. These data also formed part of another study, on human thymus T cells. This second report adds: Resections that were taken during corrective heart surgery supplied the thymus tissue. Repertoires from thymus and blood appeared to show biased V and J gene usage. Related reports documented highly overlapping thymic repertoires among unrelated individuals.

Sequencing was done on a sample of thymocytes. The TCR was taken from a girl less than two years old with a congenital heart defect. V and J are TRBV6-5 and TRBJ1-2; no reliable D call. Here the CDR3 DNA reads TGTGCCAGCAAAAGCAACCCCCCTAACTATGGCTACACCTTC. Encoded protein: CASKSNPPNYGYTF.